This paragraph reports one T cell receptor (beta chain). What it binds is unknown. The sample belongs to a study of cytomegalovirus exposure and HLA in healthy donors. Study conclusions and caveats: Earlier results showed most TCR beta V segments being productive about 90% or about 30% of the time.

This PCR relied on a set of 60 Vbeta primers and 13 Jbeta primers. Using immunoSEQ multiplex PCR, the repertoire was profiled, and TCRdb retains in-frame clones only, with some absent. The profile shows some 150,000 clones, 70% to 85% of them singletons. V was cut by 4 bases and J by 2 bases, with 9 bases left in between. The germline CDR1 and CDR2 sequences are MNHEY and SVGAGI. The CDR3 totals 14 residues. The clonotype comes from a man aged 35 to 55 in good health and CMV-seronegative. The V call is TRBV6-5, the J call TRBJ2-1; D ambiguous. What was sequenced was PBMCs. CDR3 sequence: CASSSSQTYNEQFF. As DNA, the CDR3 is TGTGCCAGCAGTTCGTCGCAGACCTACAATGAGCAGTTCTTC.